This TCR beta chain appears in the sequencing data of a study of cytomegalovirus exposure and HLA in healthy donors. The study's findings and limits: The TCR clusters that emerged in the first cohort tended, a later analysis found, to co-occur in the 120 or so validation repertoires.

Libraries were prepared by immunoSEQ multiplex PCR; TCRdb keeps only in-frame clonotypes and omits some of them. The sample holds around 63,000 clones, almost 97% seen once. The germline gives CDR1 LGHNA, CDR2 YNFKEQ. Germline trimming cut 0 bases from V and 2 bases from J; bases unmatched to any gene: 5. The CDR3 is made up of 16 amino acids. The donors were members of the approximately 130-subject validation cohort (separate from the roughly 680-subject first cohort). Details on this clone: Its antigen is unidentified.

The TCR originated in a woman aged 18-29 years in good health and CMV-seronegative. J is TRBJ2-7 and V is TRBV4-2; 9 nucleotides match TRBD2. Sequenced material: PBMCs. The CDR3 protein is CASSQEVLAGPYEQYF. As DNA, the CDR3 is TGTGCCAGCAGCCAAGAGGTCCTAGCGGGGCCCTACGAGCAGTACTTC.